One T cell receptor (beta chain) is described in this entry. What it binds is not known. This specimen belongs to a study of cytomegalovirus exposure and HLA in healthy donors. PCR employed 60 Vbeta and 13 Jbeta primers. The data were produced by immunoSEQ multiplex PCR, yet TCRdb's version contains in-frame clones alone and is incomplete. Of approximately 120,000 clones listed, roughly two thirds are singletons. Germline lookup yields CDR1 GTSNPN and CDR2 SVGIG (reference sequence). The trim removed 2 bases at V and 4 bases at J, leaving 8 bases unmatched. The CDR3 extends over 15 amino acids. Study outcomes and limitations: Productive status was seen about 87% or about 30% of the time for most TCR beta V segments in an earlier analysis.

Healthy bone marrow donors made up the donor group. The source of this sequence is a man aged 35-49 years in good health and CMV-seronegative. Source material: PBMCs. J is TRBJ1-2 and V is TRBV30; TRBD1 agrees at 9 bases. The CDR3 region has the DNA TGTGCCTGGAGTCGACAAACAGGGGGCGCCTATGGCTACACCTTC. Residues: CAWSRQTGGAYGYTF. Full variable domain (missing parts from reference TRBV30 and TRBJ1-2): SQTIHQWPATLVQPVGSPLSLECTVEGTSNPNLYWYRQAAGRGLQLLFYSVGIGQISSEVPQNLSASRPQDRQFILSSKKLLLSDSGFYLCAWSRQTGGAYGYTFGSGTRLTVV.